There are many counts of the clone carrying this T cell receptor (beta chain). Genomic DNA (from each subset) was split evenly across several immunoSEQ plates. What was sequenced on ten immunoSEQ deep assay plates was unsorted PBMC DNA. Study processing details: ImmunoSEQ only sent back junction sequences with no quality scores, so filtering was done differently. Some clones are missing from TCRdb's copy, which holds only in-frame ones; the method was immunoSEQ multiplex PCR. V and J calls and clone size are copied from that table; D and trimming were computed from the DNA. The sample comprises approximately 510,000 clones, 60% to 85% of which are singletons, and around 13% rests with the top ten. The CDR3 runs 16 residues. Germline-derived CDR1 and CDR2 are MNHEY and SMNVEV (reference sequence). The germline V and J ends were trimmed by 1 base and 5 bases, with 17 bases remaining between them. This sample is part of a study of shared clonotypes between healthy human individuals.

The clonotype originates from a middle-aged woman in good health. Some clones in this sample may be carry-over from other donors' samples. Sequencing used PBMCs. The rearrangement uses TRBV27 and TRBJ1-2; possible D gene TRBD1, 5 bases. The CDR3 nucleotides are TGTGCCAGCAGTTTATGGGGGGAGGGGCGGAGATATGGCTACACCTTC. Translating it yields CASSLWGEGRRYGYTF.